This T cell receptor beta chain is from a study of PD-1 blockade in classical Hodgkin lymphoma. Study summary: Patients were dosed intravenously with nivolumab at 3 mg/kg every 2 weeks.

Assay used: immunoSEQ multiplex PCR; TCRdb lists only in-frame clones, some missing. The table has 29,000 or so clones, 70% to 75% seen once; the top ten hold roughly 3%. Each and every patient relapsed after autologous stem cell transplantation, and patients got differing brentuximab vedotin exposure. This clonotype was sampled from a human donor with classical Hodgkin lymphoma. The source material was peripheral blood mononuclear cells (PBMCs), sampled before the second cycle of nivolumab.

In DNA form, the CDR3 reads TGTGCCTGCCCAACTGTTGGATTCCAGGGCGAAGCTTTCTTT. Protein sequence: CACPTVGFQGEAFF. The chain joins TRBV30 to TRBJ1-1; tentatively, D is TRBD1 (5 bases). Germline V gene lookup returns CDR1 GTSNPN and CDR2 SVGIG (reference sequence). CDR3 length equals 14 residues. Trimming pared 6 bases from V and 8 bases from J, leaving 22 bases between.